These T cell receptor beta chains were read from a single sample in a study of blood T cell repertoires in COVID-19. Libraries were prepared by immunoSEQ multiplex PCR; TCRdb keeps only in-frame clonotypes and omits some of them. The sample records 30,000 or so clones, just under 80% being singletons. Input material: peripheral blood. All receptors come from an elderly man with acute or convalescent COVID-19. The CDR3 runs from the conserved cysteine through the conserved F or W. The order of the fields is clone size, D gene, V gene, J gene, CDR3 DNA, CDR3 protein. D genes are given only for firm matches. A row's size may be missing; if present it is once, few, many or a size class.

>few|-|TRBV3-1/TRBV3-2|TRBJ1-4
TGTGCCAGCAGCCATCGCTATTCGGGGGGAGAAAAACTGTTTTTT
CASSHRYSGGEKLFF
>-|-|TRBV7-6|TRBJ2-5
TGTGCCAGCAGCTTTAGGCAGGGGTATCAAGGGGAGACCCAGTACTTC
CASSFRQGYQGETQYF
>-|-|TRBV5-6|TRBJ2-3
TGTGCCAGCAGCTTGTCAACTCCGGGAGTTGGGGCAGATACGCAGTATTTT
CASSLSTPGVGADTQYF
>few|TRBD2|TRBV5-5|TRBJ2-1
TGTGCCAGCAGCTTGGCTAGCGGGGACTACAATGAGCAGTTCTTC
CASSLASGDYNEQFF
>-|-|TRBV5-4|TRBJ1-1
TGTGCCAGCAGCTTAGGGGGGGAACTGAACACTGAAGCTTTCTTT
CASSLGGELNTEAFF
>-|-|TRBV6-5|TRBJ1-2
TGTGCCAGCAGTAAGGACCCCTATGGGGGCGGCTACACCTTC
CASSKDPYGGGYTF
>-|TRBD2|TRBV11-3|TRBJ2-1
TGTGCCAGCAGCGACGCTCGGCTAGCGGGGGGGCCAACCTACAATGAGCAGTTCTTC
CASSDARLAGGPTYNEQFF
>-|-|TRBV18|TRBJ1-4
TGTGCCAGCTTCACGCAGACTAATGAAAAACTGTTTTTT
CASFTQTNEKLFF
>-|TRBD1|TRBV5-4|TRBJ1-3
TGTGCCAGCAGCTTGGACCTGGCAGGGGGCAAGTCTGGAAACACCATATATTTT
CASSLDLAGGKSGNTIYF
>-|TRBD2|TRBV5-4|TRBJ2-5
TGTGCCAGCAGCCCGCAGACTAGCCGGACCGAGACCCAGTACTTC
CASSPQTSRTETQYF
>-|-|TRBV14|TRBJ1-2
TGTGCCAGCAGCGGGGGAGGGGAAGTCTATGGCTACACCTTC
CASSGGGEVYGYTF
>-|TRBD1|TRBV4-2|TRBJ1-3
TGTGCCAGCAGCCAAGAGTTAGGGGTAGGGGGCATGGCCATATATTTT
CASSQELGVGGMAIYF
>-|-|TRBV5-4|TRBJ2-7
TGTGCCAGCAGCTTACGACTGGAGGGACACGAGCAGTACTTC
CASSLRLEGHEQYF
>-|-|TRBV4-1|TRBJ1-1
TGCGCCAGCAGCGGTTGGCAGGGTAACACTGAAGCTTTCTTT
CASSGWQGNTEAFF
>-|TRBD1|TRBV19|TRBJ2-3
TGTGCCAGTAAGGGCAGGGGGAGCACAGATACGCAGTATTTT
CASKGRGSTDTQYF
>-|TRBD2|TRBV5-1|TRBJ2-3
TGCGCCAGCAGTTTGGGCCTCCGGGGGGCAGATACGCAGTATTTT
CASSLGLRGADTQYF
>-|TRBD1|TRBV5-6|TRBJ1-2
TGTGCCAGCAGTACGGACAGGGGGCTTGGCTACACCTTC
CASSTDRGLGYTF
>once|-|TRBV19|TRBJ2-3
TGTGCCAGTAGTCCTTGGACAGTAGATACGCAGTATTTT
CASSPWTVDTQYF
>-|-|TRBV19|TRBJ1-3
TGTGCCAGTACGAATATCCGGTCTGGAAACACCATATATTTT
CASTNIRSGNTIYF
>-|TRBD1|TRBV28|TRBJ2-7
TGTGCCAGCAGTTTAGATACAGGGGGTTCGGTTTCCTACGAGCAGTACTTC
CASSLDTGGSVSYEQYF
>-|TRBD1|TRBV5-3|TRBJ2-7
TGTGCCAGAAGCGACTCGGGACAGGGGGCTTACGAGCAGTACTTC
CARSDSGQGAYEQYF
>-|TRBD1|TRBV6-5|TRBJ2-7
TGTGCCAGCAGTTACGGTCTGGGACAGGGCGACGAGCAGTACTTC
CASSYGLGQGDEQYF
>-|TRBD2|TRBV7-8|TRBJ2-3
TGTGCCAGCAGCCGGGGGCGGAGCGGGGGGGATACGCAGTATTTT
CASSRGRSGGDTQYF
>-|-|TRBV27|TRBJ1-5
TGTGCCAGCAGTTGGGACACCCGACGGGGTCAGCCCCAGCATTTT
CASSWDTRRGQPQHF
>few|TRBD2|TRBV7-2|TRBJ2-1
TGCGTGACTAGTAGCGGGGGGGGATACAATGAGCAGTTCTTC
CVTSSGGGYNEQFF
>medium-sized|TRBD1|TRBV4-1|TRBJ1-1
TGCGCCAGCTACGATCCGACAGGGGCTAGGGCTGAAGCTTTCTTT
CASYDPTGARAEAFF
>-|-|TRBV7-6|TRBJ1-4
TGTGCCAGCAGCTTAGAACCAGGGTCAGAAGAAAAACTGTTTTTT
CASSLEPGSEEKLFF
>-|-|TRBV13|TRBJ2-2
TGTGCCAGCAGCTTAGTCTGGGCGGAGGACACCGGGGAGCTGTTTTTT
CASSLVWAEDTGELFF
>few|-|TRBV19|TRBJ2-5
TGTGCCAGTAGAGACAGACAAGAGACCCAGTACTTC
CASRDRQETQYF
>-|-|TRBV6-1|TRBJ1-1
TGTGCCAGCAGTGAAGAGGGGAAGACTGAAGCTTTCTTT
CASSEEGKTEAFF
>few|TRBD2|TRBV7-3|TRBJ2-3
TGTGCCAGCAGCTTAGCTAGCGGGGGGCTTCCGAGCACAGATACGCAGTATTTT
CASSLASGGLPSTDTQYF